One and the same sample provided the 7 T cell receptor beta chains below, sequenced in a study of blood T cells in healthy people across ages. The second PCR ran 7 to 11 cycles with a sample-barcoded 5' primer and J-beta primers. TCRdb redid the calling of the 5' RACE reads with MiXCR, one entry per CDR3 protein. The table lists 1.5 million to 2 million distinct CDR3 sequences, more than 35% of them singletons. Sequenced: blood. The receptors here all came from a human donor in good health.

There are a few counts of this clonotype. A junction boundary mismatches the germline segment, possibly from a read error. This chain links TRBV15 with TRBJ2-7; D might be TRBD2 (7 bases). Germline CDR1 LNHNV, CDR2 YYDKDF (reference sequence). The CDR3 runs to 13 residues. The CDR3 loop is CATSRGGGQERYF. CDR3 DNA: TGTGCCACCAGCAGAGGGGGGGGACAAGAGCGGTACTTC.

This clonotype was counted between two and nine times. The chain employs TRBV12-3 or TRBV12-4 and TRBJ1-4, with a tentative D call TRBD1 (6 bases). The CDR3 contains 14 residues. The V end lost 4 bases, the J end lost 5 bases, and 11 bases lay between the germline ends. The CDR3 DNA follows: TGTGCCAGCAGTTCCCGGGACATCAATGAAAAACTGTTTTTT. It specifies CASSSRDINEKLFF.

V is TRBV29-1 and J is TRBJ2-5, with no clear D. The V end was cut by 7 bases, the J end by 3 bases, with 12 bases between. Germline V gene lookup returns CDR1 SQVTM and CDR2 ANQGSEA. There are 12 residues in the CDR3. The CDR3 DNA follows: TGCAGCGCGAGTTGTTTCGAAGAGACCCAGTACTTC. This encodes CSASCFEETQYF. The full variable domain, completed using reference TRBV29-1 and TRBJ2-5, is SAVISQKPSRDICQRGTSLTIQCQVDSQVTMMFWYRQQPGQSLTLIATANQGSEATYESGFVIDKFPISRPNLTFSTLTVSNMSPEDSSIYLCSASCFEETQYFGPGTRLLVL.

This clonotype was counted between two and nine times. The CDR3 loop reads CSAEEGSHYEQYF. CDR3 DNA: TGCAGTGCTGAAGAAGGTTCACATTACGAGCAGTACTTC. The chain is built from TRBV20-1 and TRBJ2-7; D is unclear. CDR1 is DFQATT and CDR2 is SNEGSKA in the germline V gene (reference sequence). Trimming pared 5 bases from V and 4 bases from J, leaving 15 bases between. The CDR3 contains 13 residues.

The chain has TRBV12-3 or TRBV12-4 and TRBJ1-1; 10 bases agree with TRBD1. V was pared by 3 bases and J by 3 bases, with 13 bases of the junction left unmatched. The CDR3 spans 18 residues. The CDR3 loop reads CASSFWNWDRGDDTEAFF. Written as DNA, the CDR3 is TGTGCCAGCAGTTTCTGGAATTGGGACAGGGGTGATGACACTGAAGCTTTCTTT.

The chain carries TRBV7-9 and TRBJ2-1; D may be TRBD1 or TRBD2 (6 bases each). Germline V gives CDR1 SEHNR, CDR2 FQNEAQ (reference sequence). Deletions cut 4 bases from V and 6 bases from J, with 16 bases between. This CDR3 region has 15 residues. CDR3 residues: CASSSRSKGGNEQFF. DNA of the CDR3: TGTGCCAGCAGCTCCCGATCAAAGGGGGGCAATGAGCAGTTCTTC.

The V gene is TRBV7-8, the J gene TRBJ2-1; D tentatively fits TRBD1 or TRBD2 (5 bases each). The CDR3 extends over 13 amino acids. The V end was cut by 4 bases, the J end by 7 bases, with 11 bases between. Germline loops: CDR1 SGHVS, CDR2 FQNEAQ. The CDR3, as DNA: TGTGCCAGCAGCTACGGGACGTGGAATGAGCAGTTCTTC. It is translated as CASSYGTWNEQFF.